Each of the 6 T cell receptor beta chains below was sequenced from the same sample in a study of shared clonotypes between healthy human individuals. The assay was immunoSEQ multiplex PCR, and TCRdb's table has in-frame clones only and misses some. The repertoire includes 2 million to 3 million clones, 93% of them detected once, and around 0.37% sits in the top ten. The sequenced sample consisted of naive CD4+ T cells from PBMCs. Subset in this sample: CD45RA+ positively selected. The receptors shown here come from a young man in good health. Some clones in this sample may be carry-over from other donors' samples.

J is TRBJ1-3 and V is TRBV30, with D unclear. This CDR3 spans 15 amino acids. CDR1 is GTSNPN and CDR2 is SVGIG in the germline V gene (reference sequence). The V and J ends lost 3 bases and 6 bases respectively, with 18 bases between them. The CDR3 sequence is CAWSVTARTANTIYF. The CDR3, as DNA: TGTGCCTGGAGCGTTACGGCTAGGACGGCAAACACCATATATTTT.

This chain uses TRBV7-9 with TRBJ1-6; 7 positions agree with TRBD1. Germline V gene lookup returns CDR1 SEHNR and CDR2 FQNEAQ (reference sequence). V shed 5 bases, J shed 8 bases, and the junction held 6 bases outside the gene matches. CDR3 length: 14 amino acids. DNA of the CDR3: TGTGCCAGCAGCCCAGGGGGAGGTTATTCACCCCTCCACTTT. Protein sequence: CASSPGGGYSPLHF.

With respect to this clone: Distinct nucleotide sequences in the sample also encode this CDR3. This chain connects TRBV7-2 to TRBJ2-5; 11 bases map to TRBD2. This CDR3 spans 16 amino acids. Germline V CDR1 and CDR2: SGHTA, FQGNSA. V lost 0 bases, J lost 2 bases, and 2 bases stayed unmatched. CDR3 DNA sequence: TGTGCCAGCAGCTTAGCCGGGACTAGCGGTCAAGAGACCCAGTACTTC. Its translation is CASSLAGTSGQETQYF.

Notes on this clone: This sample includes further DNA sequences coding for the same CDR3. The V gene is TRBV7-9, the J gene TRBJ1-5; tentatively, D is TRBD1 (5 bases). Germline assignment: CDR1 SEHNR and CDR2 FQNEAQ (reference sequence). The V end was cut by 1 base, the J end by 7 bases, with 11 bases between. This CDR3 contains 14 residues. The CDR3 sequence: CASSLGGDGQPQHF. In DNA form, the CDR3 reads TGTGCCAGCAGCTTAGGGGGGGATGGGCAGCCCCAGCATTTT.

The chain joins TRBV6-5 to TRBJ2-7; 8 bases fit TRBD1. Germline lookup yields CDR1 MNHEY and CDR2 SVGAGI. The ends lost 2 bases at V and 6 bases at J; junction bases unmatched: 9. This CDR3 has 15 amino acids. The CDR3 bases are TGTGCCAGCAGTTACCTGCAGGGGGCTCTTGGCGAGCAGTACTTC. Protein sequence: CASSYLQGALGEQYF.

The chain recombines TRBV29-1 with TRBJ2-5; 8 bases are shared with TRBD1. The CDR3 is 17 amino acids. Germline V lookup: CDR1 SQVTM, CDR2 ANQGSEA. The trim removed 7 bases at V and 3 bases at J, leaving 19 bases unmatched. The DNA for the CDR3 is TGCAGCGGCAAACGGGCAGGGGGCTTGGAGTCGAAAGAGACCCAGTACTTC. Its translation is CSGKRAGGLESKETQYF.